Below, one T cell receptor beta chain is given with its context. The data belong to a study of T-cell memory formation after mild COVID-19. V trimming: 5 bases; J trimming: 10 bases; junction bases outside the gene matches: 10. The CDR3 spans 13 residues. TCRdb redid the calling of the 5' RACE reads with MiXCR, one entry per CDR3 protein. The profile shows 250,000 to 300,000 distinct CDR3 sequences, 15% to 20% of them singletons. The sample comprised PBMCs or a T cell subset sorted from them (not recorded which). The sequence derives from a young man who had mild COVID-19 (a few samples of this study predate the infection). Cell type and time point are not known. This chain connects TRBV12-3 or TRBV12-4 to TRBJ1-1; 7 bases match TRBD1. CDR3 sequence reads: CASSQEQGIGAFF. The CDR3 DNA follows: TGTGCCAGCAGTCAAGAACAGGGGATTGGAGCTTTCTTT.